The 2 T cell receptor beta chains reported below all come from one sample, sequenced in a study of cytomegalovirus exposure and HLA in healthy donors. The PCR employed 60 Vbeta primers together with 13 Jbeta primers. Measured with immunoSEQ multiplex PCR; TCRdb has only the in-frame clones, and not every one. The sample gives approximately 170,000 clones, approximately 78% of which show up once; 2.4% is in the top ten. Sequencing used PBMCs. The receptors originated from a male donor in good health and CMV-seronegative.

V gene TRBV7-6 combines with J gene TRBJ2-7; D might be TRBD1 (7 bases). Germline CDR1 is SGHVS and CDR2 is FNYEAQ. CDR3 length: 15 amino acids. Trimming cost V 4 bases and J 2 bases, with 15 bases left between them. CDR3 DNA: TGTGCCAGCAGCTCCGACAGGGACTTAACCTACGAGCAGTACTTC. Protein sequence: CASSSDRDLTYEQYF.

This chain connects TRBV25-1 to TRBJ2-7, with 9 bases lining up with TRBD1. Germline CDR1 reads MGHDK; CDR2 reads SYGVNS. Trimming removed 1 base from V and 7 bases from J; junction bases left unmatched: 14. CDR3 length: 17 amino acids. The DNA of the CDR3 is TGTGCCAGCAGTGAATTTATGGGACAGGGCCCCACGGGGGAGCAGTACTTC. Its translation: CASSEFMGQGPTGEQYF.